Below, 23 T cell receptor beta chains from the same sample are listed, as sequenced in a study of cytotoxic CD8 clonotypes in ibrutinib-treated CLL. This table comes from immunoSEQ multiplex PCR, and its TCRdb copy is limited to in-frame clones, with some not included. This table has more than 75,000 clones, about 74% appearing once. Sequenced material: PBMCs, taken after 24 months of ibrutinib treatment. Source of these receptors: a human donor with chronic lymphocytic leukemia.

The J gene is TRBJ2-7, the V gene TRBV9, with TRBD1 matching over 7 bases. With V trimmed by 0 bases and J by 2 bases, 2 bases remained unmatched. Germline assignment: CDR1 SGDLS and CDR2 YYNGEE. The CDR3 runs 14 residues. The CDR3 coding sequence is TGTGCCAGCAGCGTAGGGGACAGACCCTACGAGCAGTACTTC. Its protein product is CASSVGDRPYEQYF.

V usage is TRBV4-2 and J usage is TRBJ2-3; 8 positions agree with TRBD2. The CDR3 runs 14 residues. Losses at the gene ends were 1 base for V and 5 bases for J; bases not matched to a gene: 2. Per germline, CDR1 LGHNA and CDR2 YNFKEQ. The CDR3 DNA sequence: TGTGCCAGCAGCCAAGGACGGGGGGGAGATACGCAGTATTTT. It encodes CASSQGRGGDTQYF.

The chain uses TRBV20-1 and TRBJ2-2; no clear D gene. V gave up 5 bases and J gave up 5 bases, with 6 bases separating them. CDR1 and CDR2 from the germline V gene are DFQATT and SNEGSKA (reference sequence). The CDR3 consists of 11 residues. CDR3 residues: CSAGNTGELFF. As DNA, the CDR3 is TGCAGTGCTGGGAATACCGGGGAGCTGTTTTTT.

The chain is built from TRBV5-1 and TRBJ1-4; the D gene is possibly TRBD1 (6 bases). V dropped 0 bases and J dropped 8 bases, with 11 bases sitting between them. CDR1 SGHRS and CDR2 YFSETQ come from the germline V gene. There are 14 residues in the CDR3. The CDR3 nucleotides are TGCGCCAGCAGCTTGGAAGGGGGGCAGGAAAAACTGTTTTTT. This codes for CASSLEGGQEKLFF.

The genes are TRBV27 and TRBJ2-7, with 9 bases fitting TRBD1. Per germline, CDR1 MNHEY and CDR2 SMNVEV (reference sequence). With V trimmed by 5 bases and J by 5 bases, 13 bases remained unmatched. This CDR3 has 16 amino acids. CDR3 region: CASSPRPLGQGNEQYF. The DNA of the CDR3 is TGTGCCAGCAGTCCCCGCCCCCTGGGACAGGGCAACGAGCAGTACTTC.

The genes are TRBV9 and TRBJ2-7, with 7 bases that match TRBD2. Germline CDR1 reads SGDLS; CDR2 reads YYNGEE. J lost 5 bases, V lost 4 bases, and 9 bases had no gene match. The CDR3 consists of 14 residues. CDR3 bases: TGTGCCAGCAGCACCGGACTAGGAGGCAACGAGCAGTACTTC. Protein sequence: CASSTGLGGNEQYF.

The chain combines TRBV5-4 with TRBJ2-7, with D possibly being TRBD2 (6 bases). V was cut by 5 bases and J by 0 bases, with 15 bases left in between. This CDR3 has 15 residues. Germline CDR1 SGHNT, CDR2 YYREEE (reference sequence). CDR3 in DNA: TGTGCCAGCAGTCGGGGGACTGAAAGCTCCTACGAGCAGTACTTC. The encoded protein is CASSRGTESSYEQYF.

V and J are TRBV10-3 and TRBJ2-1; 7 bases line up with TRBD1. Germline V CDR1 and CDR2: ENHRY, SYGVKD. This CDR3 is built from 15 residues. With V trimmed by 8 bases and J by 8 bases, 15 bases remained unmatched. The CDR3, as DNA: TGTGCCATCGGTGGTCAAGGGGGCTTAGTCTATGAGCAGTTCTTC. Its translation is CAIGGQGGLVYEQFF.

The chain has TRBV7-9 and TRBJ2-1; 9 bases agree with TRBD1. The trim removed 5 bases at V and 6 bases at J, leaving 11 bases unmatched. Germline V gene sequence: CDR1 SEHNR, CDR2 FQNEAQ (reference sequence). The length of the CDR3 is 16 residues. The CDR3 nucleotides read TGTGCCAGCAGCCCAGAGACAGGGGGTAGTGGCAATGAGCAGTTCTTC. Its translation is CASSPETGGSGNEQFF.

The chain recombines TRBV7-2 with TRBJ2-7; D is uncertain. Per germline, CDR1 SGHTA and CDR2 FQGNSA. There are 11 residues in the CDR3. V gave up 4 bases and J gave up 2 bases, with 3 bases separating them. DNA of the CDR3: TGTGCCAGCAGCTCCGCCTACGAGCAGTACTTC. It codes for CASSSAYEQYF.

J is TRBJ2-3 and V is TRBV18; either TRBD1 or TRBD2 may fit D (5 bases each). Germline CDR1 KGHSH, CDR2 LQKENI. The CDR3 has 13 amino acids. V lost 1 base, J lost 4 bases, and 6 bases lay in between. This chain's CDR3 is CASSPRDADTQYF. The CDR3 region has the DNA TGTGCCAGCTCACCACGGGACGCAGATACGCAGTATTTT.

The chain couples TRBV9 to TRBJ1-1, with 10 bases identical to TRBD1. The V and J ends lost 2 bases and 11 bases, in that order; junction bases with no gene match: 6. The CDR3 runs 13 residues. Germline V gene lookup returns CDR1 SGDLS and CDR2 YYNGEE. The CDR3 DNA reads as TGTGCCAGCAGCGTTCCGGGACAGGGGATGGCTTTCTTT. Encoded protein: CASSVPGQGMAFF.

The J gene is TRBJ2-4, the V gene TRBV5-6, with D hard to call. CDR3 length: 14 amino acids. Germline V CDR1 and CDR2: SGHDT, YYEEEE. Trimming shortened V by 1 base and J by 8 bases, and 13 bases separated the two germline ends. CDR3 sequence: CASSLYMAQYIQYF. CDR3 nucleotide sequence: TGTGCCAGCAGCTTGTATATGGCGCAGTACATTCAGTACTTC.

The chain combines TRBV30 with TRBJ2-3; D remains unclear. The ends were cut back, 0 bases at V and 1 base at J, with 8 bases in the middle. The CDR3 spans 14 residues. Per germline, CDR1 GTSNPN and CDR2 SVGIG (reference sequence). DNA for the CDR3: TGTGCCTGGAGTGTAGGAAGCGGCACAGATACGCAGTATTTT. This gives the protein CAWSVGSGTDTQYF. Based on the CDR3 plus reference TRBV30 and TRBJ2-3, the full variable domain is SQTIHQWPATLVQPVGSPLSLECTVEGTSNPNLYWYRQAAGRGLQLLFYSVGIGQISSEVPQNLSASRPQDRQFILSSKKLLLSDSGFYLCAWSVGSGTDTQYFGPGTRLTVL.

The chain is built from TRBV4-1 and TRBJ2-1, with 10 bases that match TRBD2. CDR3 size: 16 residues. Germline values: CDR1 MGHRA, CDR2 YSYEKL. After removal of 5 bases from V and 0 bases from J, the junction contained 4 bases not matched to a gene. The CDR3 nucleotides are TGCGCCAGCAGCTTCGGACTAGCGGCCTCCTACAATGAGCAGTTCTTC. Protein product: CASSFGLAASYNEQFF.

V usage is TRBV18 and J usage is TRBJ1-2, with TRBD1 matching over 7 bases. CDR3 length: 14 amino acids. The germline CDR1 and CDR2 sequences are KGHSH and LQKENI. Trimming at V came to 0 bases and at J to 9 bases, leaving 7 bases not matched to a gene. The CDR3: CASSPPGTAVSYTF. Written as DNA, the CDR3 is TGTGCCAGCTCACCACCGGGGACAGCTGTAAGCTACACCTTC.

This clone was detected only a few times. The rearrangement uses TRBV7-2 and TRBJ1-2, with a tentative D call TRBD1 (6 bases). The CDR3 extends over 15 amino acids. Trimming cost V 5 bases and J 4 bases, with 17 bases left between them. Germline loops: CDR1 SGHTA, CDR2 FQGNSA. CDR3 nucleotides: TGTGCCAGCAGCCCCCCTGGACAGTTCGGCTATGGCTACACCTTC. Amino acids: CASSPPGQFGYGYTF.

The V and J genes are TRBV5-5 and TRBJ1-5, with D perhaps matching TRBD1 (5 bases). Trimming took 4 bases from V and 6 from J, leaving 11 bases between them. The CDR3 is made up of 13 amino acids. Germline CDR1 SGHKS, CDR2 YYEKEE (reference sequence). The CDR3 here is CASSARGGQPQHF. CDR3 DNA: TGTGCCAGCAGCGCACGGGGGGGTCAGCCCCAGCATTTT.

This rearrangement joins TRBV10-2 to TRBJ2-5; a possible D gene is TRBD2 (6 bases). CDR1 and CDR2 (germline): WSHSY, SAAADI. V was cut by 6 bases and J by 5 bases, with 7 bases left in between. This CDR3 region has 11 residues. CDR3 coding DNA: TGCGCCAGCAGGCGGGGTGAGACCCAGTACTTC. As protein: CASRRGETQYF.

The gene calls are TRBV6-1 and TRBJ1-5, with no clear D. Germline assignment: CDR1 MNHNS and CDR2 SASEGT. Trimming left V 5 bases short and J 0 bases short, with 5 bases between. The CDR3 extends over 13 amino acids. The CDR3 sequence: CASSFGSNQPQHF. For the CDR3, the DNA is TGTGCCAGCAGTTTTGGTAGCAATCAGCCCCAGCATTTT.

The chain uses TRBV5-1 and TRBJ2-7, with a possible D match to TRBD1 (6 bases). This CDR3 comprises 16 residues. Germline lookup yields CDR1 SGHRS and CDR2 YFSETQ. Trimming took 0 bases from V and 3 from J, leaving 16 bases between them. The CDR3, as DNA: TGCGCCAGCAGCTTGGGGACGACAGGTTTTGGCTACGAGCAGTACTTC. It specifies CASSLGTTGFGYEQYF.

This clone was detected many times. The chain employs TRBV27 and TRBJ2-7; D ambiguous. The CDR3 extends over 14 amino acids. Germline V lookup: CDR1 MNHEY, CDR2 SMNVEV (reference sequence). V was shortened by 5 bases and J by 2 bases, with 13 bases between the two germline ends. CDR3 region: CASSPIRPPYEQYF. DNA of the CDR3: TGTGCCAGCAGTCCGATTCGGCCCCCCTACGAGCAGTACTTC.

The table lists this clone with a few counts. The chain joins TRBV6-1 to TRBJ1-2; TRBD1 aligns across 7 bases. V lost 6 bases and J lost 7; bases outside the gene matches: 5. The CDR3 is made up of 12 amino acids. CDR1 is MNHNS and CDR2 is SASEGT in the germline V gene. The CDR3 DNA sequence: TGTGCCAGCAGCGGGACAGTACTTGGCTACACCTTC. This translates into CASSGTVLGYTF.